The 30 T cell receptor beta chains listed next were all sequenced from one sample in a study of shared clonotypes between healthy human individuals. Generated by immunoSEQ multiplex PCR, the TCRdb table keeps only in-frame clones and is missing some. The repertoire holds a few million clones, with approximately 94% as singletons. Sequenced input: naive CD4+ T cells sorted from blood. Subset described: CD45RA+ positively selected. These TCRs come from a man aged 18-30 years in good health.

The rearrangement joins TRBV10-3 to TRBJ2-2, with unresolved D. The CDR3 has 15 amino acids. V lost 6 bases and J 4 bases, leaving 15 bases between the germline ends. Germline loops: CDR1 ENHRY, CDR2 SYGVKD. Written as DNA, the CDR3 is TGTGCCATCAGCTCCGGTAGCCCAGGCACCGGGGAGCTGTTTTTT. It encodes CAISSGSPGTGELFF.

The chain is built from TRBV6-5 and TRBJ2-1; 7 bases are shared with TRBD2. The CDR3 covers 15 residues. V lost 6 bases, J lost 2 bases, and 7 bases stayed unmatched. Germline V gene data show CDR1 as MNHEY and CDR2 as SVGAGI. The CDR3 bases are TGTGCCAGCAGGTCGACTAGCCCTCCCTACAATGAGCAGTTCTTC. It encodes CASRSTSPPYNEQFF.

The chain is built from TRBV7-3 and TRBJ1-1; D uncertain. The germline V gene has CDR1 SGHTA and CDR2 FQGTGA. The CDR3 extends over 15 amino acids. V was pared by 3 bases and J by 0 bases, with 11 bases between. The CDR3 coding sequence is TGTGCCAGCAGCTTTTTACATAGAATGAACACTGAAGCTTTCTTT. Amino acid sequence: CASSFLHRMNTEAFF.

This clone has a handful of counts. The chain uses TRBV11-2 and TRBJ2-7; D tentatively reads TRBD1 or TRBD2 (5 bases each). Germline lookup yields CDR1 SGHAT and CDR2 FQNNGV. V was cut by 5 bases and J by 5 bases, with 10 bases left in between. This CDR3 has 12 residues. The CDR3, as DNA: TGTGCCAGCAGCCCTATGGGGGACGAGCAGTACTTC. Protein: CASSPMGDEQYF.

The chain's CDR3 is CASSPKPRDRAYNEQFF. CDR3 in DNA: TGTGCCAGCAGCCCAAAACCCCGGGACAGGGCCTACAATGAGCAGTTCTTC. The chain is built from TRBV7-2 and TRBJ2-1, with 9 bases identical to TRBD1. J was trimmed by 2 bases and V by 5 bases; bases with no gene match: 10. This CDR3 is built from 17 residues. Germline V gene lookup returns CDR1 SGHTA and CDR2 FQGNSA.

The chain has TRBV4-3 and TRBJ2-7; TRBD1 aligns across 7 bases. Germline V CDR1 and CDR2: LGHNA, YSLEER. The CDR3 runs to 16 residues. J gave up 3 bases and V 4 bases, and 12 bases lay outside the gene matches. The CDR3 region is CASSLDREGALYEQYF. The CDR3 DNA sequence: TGCGCCAGCAGCCTCGACAGGGAAGGAGCCCTCTACGAGCAGTACTTC.

The CDR3 spells CASSLANHSVLYNEQFF. CDR3 DNA: TGCGCCAGCAGCTTGGCCAATCATAGCGTCCTCTACAATGAGCAGTTCTTC. V usage is TRBV5-1 and J usage is TRBJ2-1; tentative D call: TRBD2 (5 bases). The CDR3 length is 17 residues. The V end lost 0 bases, the J end lost 3 bases, and 16 bases lay between the germline ends. The V gene's germline CDR1 is SGHRS and CDR2 YFSETQ. The variable domain in full, with the rest retrieved from reference TRBV5-1 and TRBJ2-1, is KAGVTQTPRYLIKTRGQQVTLSCSPISGHRSVSWYQQTPGQGLQFLFEYFSETQRNKGNFPGRFSGRQFSNSRSEMNVSTLELGDSALYLCASSLANHSVLYNEQFFGPGTRLTVL.

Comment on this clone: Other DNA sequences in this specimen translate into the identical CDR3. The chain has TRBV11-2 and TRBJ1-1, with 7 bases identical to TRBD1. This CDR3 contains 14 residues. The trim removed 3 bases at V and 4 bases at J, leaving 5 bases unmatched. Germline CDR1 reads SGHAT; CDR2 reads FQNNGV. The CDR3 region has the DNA TGTGCCAGCAGCTTCGGGCAGGGGGGCACTGAAGCTTTCTTT. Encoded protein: CASSFGQGGTEAFF.

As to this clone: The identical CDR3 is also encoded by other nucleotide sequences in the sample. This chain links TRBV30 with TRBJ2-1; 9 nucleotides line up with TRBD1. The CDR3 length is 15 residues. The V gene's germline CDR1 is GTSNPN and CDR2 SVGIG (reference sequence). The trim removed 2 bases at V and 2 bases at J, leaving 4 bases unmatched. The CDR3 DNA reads TGTGCCTGGAGTCCGGGACAGGGCCCCTACAATGAGCAGTTCTTC. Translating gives CAWSPGQGPYNEQFF.

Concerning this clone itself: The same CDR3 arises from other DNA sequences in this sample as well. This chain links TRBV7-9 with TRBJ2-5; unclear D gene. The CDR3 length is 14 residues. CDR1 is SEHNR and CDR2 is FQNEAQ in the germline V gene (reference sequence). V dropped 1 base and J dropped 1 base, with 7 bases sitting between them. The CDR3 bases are TGTGCCAGCAGCTTAGAGGTCCTCCAAGAGACCCAGTACTTC. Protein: CASSLEVLQETQYF.

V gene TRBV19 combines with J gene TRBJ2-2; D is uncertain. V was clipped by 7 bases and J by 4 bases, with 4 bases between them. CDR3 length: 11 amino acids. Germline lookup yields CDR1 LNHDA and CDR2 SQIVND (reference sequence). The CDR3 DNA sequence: TGTGCCAGTATAAGCACCGGGGAGCTGTTTTTT. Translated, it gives CASISTGELFF.

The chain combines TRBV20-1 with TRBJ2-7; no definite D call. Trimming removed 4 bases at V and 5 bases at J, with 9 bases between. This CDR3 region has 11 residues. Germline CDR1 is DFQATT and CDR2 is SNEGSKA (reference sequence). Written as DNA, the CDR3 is TGCAGTGCTAAACCCTTGGACGAGCAGTACTTC. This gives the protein CSAKPLDEQYF.

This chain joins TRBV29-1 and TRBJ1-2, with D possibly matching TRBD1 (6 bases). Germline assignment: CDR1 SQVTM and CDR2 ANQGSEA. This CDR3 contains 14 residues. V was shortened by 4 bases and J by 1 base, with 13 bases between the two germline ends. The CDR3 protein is CSVGGAENNYGYTF. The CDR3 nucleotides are TGCAGCGTTGGGGGGGCAGAGAATAACTATGGCTACACCTTC.

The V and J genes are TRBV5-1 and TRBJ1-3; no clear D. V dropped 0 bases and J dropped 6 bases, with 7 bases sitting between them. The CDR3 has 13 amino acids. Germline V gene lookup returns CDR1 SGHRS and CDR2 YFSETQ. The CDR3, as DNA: TGCGCCAGCAGCTTGGGAGGGATAAACACCATATATTTT. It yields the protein CASSLGGINTIYF.

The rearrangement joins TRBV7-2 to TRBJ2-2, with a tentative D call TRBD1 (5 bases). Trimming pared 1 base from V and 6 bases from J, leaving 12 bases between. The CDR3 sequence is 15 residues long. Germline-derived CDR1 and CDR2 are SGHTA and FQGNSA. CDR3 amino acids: CASSLVGTGSGELFF. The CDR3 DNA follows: TGTGCCAGCAGCTTAGTTGGAACAGGATCCGGGGAGCTGTTTTTT.

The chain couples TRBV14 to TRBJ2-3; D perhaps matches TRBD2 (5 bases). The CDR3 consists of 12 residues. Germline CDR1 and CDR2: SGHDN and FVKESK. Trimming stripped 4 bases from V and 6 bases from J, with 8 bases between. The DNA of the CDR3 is TGTGCCAGCAGCCGAACGGGGGATACGCAGTATTTT. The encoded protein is CASSRTGDTQYF.

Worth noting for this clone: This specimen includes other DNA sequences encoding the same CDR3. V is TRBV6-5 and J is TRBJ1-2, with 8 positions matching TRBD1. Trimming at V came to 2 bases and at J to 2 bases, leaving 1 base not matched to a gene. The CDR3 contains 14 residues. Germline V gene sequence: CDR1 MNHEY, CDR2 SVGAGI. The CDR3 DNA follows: TGTGCCAGCAGTTACGGGACAGGAAACTATGGCTACACCTTC. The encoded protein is CASSYGTGNYGYTF.

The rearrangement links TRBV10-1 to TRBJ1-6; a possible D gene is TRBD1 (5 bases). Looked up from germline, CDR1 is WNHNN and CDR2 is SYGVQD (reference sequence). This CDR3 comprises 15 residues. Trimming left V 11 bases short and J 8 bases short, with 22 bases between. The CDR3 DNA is TGCGCCGTCGGCGGCAGGGTTGATTGGGATTCACCCCTCCACTTT. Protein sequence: CAVGGRVDWDSPLHF.

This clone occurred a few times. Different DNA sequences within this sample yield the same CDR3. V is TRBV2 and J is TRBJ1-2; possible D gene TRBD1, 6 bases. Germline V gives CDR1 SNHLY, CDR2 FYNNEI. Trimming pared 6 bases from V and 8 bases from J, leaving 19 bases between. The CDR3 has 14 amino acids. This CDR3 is CASRARLQGIGYTF. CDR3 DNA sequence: TGTGCCAGCAGAGCGCGATTACAGGGAATAGGCTACACCTTC.

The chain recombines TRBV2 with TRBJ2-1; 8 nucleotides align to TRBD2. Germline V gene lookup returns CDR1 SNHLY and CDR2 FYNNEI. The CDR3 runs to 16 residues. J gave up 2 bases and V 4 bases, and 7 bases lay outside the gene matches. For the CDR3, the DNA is TGTGCCAGCAGTGCCAGAGGACTAGCAACCTACAATGAGCAGTTCTTC. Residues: CASSARGLATYNEQFF.

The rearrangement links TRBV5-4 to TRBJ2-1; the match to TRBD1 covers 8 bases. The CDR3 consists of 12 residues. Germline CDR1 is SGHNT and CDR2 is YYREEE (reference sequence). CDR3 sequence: CGVQGAENEQFF. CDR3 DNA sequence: TGTGGGGTCCAGGGGGCTGAAAATGAGCAGTTCTTC.

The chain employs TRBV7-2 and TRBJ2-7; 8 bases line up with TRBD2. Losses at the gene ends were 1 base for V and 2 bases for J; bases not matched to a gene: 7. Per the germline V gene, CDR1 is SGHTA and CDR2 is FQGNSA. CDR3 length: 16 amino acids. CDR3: CASSLVSSGITYEQYF. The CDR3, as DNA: TGTGCCAGCAGCTTAGTTAGTAGCGGGATTACCTACGAGCAGTACTTC.

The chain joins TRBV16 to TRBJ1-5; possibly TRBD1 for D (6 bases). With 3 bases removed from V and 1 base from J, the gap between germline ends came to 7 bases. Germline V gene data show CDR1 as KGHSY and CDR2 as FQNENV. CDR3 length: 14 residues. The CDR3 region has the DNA TGTGCCAGCAGCCACGACAGGAGCAATCAGCCCCAGCATTTT. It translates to CASSHDRSNQPQHF.

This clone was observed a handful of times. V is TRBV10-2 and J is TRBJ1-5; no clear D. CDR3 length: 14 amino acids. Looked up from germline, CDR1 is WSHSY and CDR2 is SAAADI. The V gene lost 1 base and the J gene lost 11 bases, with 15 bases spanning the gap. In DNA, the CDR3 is TGCGCCAGCAGTGAGTTTCCTTCCCCGAGGGCCCAGCATTTT. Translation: CASSEFPSPRAQHF.

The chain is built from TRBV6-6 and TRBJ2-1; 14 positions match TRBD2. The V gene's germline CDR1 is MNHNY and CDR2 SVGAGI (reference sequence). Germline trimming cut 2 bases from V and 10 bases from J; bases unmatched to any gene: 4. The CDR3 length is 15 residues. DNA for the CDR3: TGTGCCAGCAGTTACCAGGGACTAGCGGGAGAGGAGCAGTTCTTC. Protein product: CASSYQGLAGEEQFF.

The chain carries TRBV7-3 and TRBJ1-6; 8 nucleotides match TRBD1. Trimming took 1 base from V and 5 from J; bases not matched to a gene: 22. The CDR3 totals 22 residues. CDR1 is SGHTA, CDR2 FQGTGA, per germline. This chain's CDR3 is CASSLKIEGQEFFMFDNSPLHF. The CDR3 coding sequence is TGTGCCAGCAGCTTAAAAATAGAGGGACAGGAATTTTTCATGTTTGATAATTCACCCCTCCACTTT.

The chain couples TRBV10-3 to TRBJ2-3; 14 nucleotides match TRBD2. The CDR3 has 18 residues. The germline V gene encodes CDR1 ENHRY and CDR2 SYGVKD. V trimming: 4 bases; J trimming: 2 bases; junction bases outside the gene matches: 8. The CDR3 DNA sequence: TGTGCCATCAGTGGACTAGCGGGAGGGCCACTGAACACAGATACGCAGTATTTT. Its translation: CAISGLAGGPLNTDTQYF.

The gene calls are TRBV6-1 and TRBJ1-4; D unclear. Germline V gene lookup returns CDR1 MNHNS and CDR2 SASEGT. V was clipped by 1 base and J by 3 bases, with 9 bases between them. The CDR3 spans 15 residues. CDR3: CASSEGGWANEKLFF. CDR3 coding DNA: TGTGCCAGCAGTGAAGGGGGTTGGGCTAATGAAAAACTGTTTTTT.

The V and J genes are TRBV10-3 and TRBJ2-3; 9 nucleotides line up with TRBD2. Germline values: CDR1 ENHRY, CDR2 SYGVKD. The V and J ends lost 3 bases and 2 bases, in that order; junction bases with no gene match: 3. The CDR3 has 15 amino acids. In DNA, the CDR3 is TGTGCCATCAGTGATCAGCGGGAGGCCACAGATACGCAGTATTTT. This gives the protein CAISDQREATDTQYF.

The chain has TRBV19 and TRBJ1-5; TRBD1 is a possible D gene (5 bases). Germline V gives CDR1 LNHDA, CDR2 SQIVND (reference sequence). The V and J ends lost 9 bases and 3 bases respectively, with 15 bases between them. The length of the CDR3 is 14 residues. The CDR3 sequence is CASQPTAVNQPQHF. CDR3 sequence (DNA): TGTGCCAGCCAACCGACAGCGGTCAATCAGCCCCAGCATTTT.